This TCR beta chain was observed in a study of shared clonotypes between healthy human individuals. Assay used: immunoSEQ multiplex PCR; TCRdb lists only in-frame clones, some missing. The sample has about 1 million clones, 65% to 80% seen once. The CDR3 consists of 13 residues. CDR1 MGHDK and CDR2 SYGVNS come from the germline V gene. V shed 7 bases, J shed 4 bases, and the junction held 4 bases outside the gene matches. V and J are TRBV25-1 and TRBJ2-1; 7 positions agree with TRBD1. The material sequenced was memory CD4+ T cells sorted from blood. Subset: CD45RA-negative fraction. The TCR was taken from a young man in good health. CDR3 in DNA: TGTGCCAGCATAGCGACAGGGTACAATGAGCAGTTCTTC. Amino acids: CASIATGYNEQFF. The whole variable domain, remainder taken from reference TRBV25-1 and TRBJ2-1, is EADIYQTPRYLVIGTGKKITLECSQTMGHDKMYWYQQDPGMELHLIHYSYGVNSTEKGDLSSESTVSRIRTEHFPLTLESARPSHTSQYLCASIATGYNEQFFGPGTRLTVL.